This TCR beta chain came from a study of cytomegalovirus exposure and HLA in healthy donors. Findings of the study overall: Whilst most TCR sequences proved rare, a subset of public TCRs occurred across many donors.

In the case of this clone: The antigen is undetermined.

The PCR contained 60 Vbeta and 13 Jbeta primers. Original processing methods: Around 9.9 million shared chains were among the roughly 78 million unique TCR beta chains that a later analysis counted. The data were produced by immunoSEQ multiplex PCR, yet TCRdb's version contains in-frame clones alone and is incomplete. Clone size and the V and J calls come from that table; the DNA yielded D and trimming. Here the sample spans fewer than 200,000 clones, approximately 71% being singletons. CDR3 length equals 16 residues. V lost 4 bases to trimming and J lost 0 bases, with 13 bases between them. From germline, CDR1 is MNHEY and CDR2 SMNVEV (reference sequence).

The chain couples TRBV27 to TRBJ1-5; D gene uncertain. This receptor was identified in a girl under 18 in good health and CMV-seronegative. The sample was PBMCs. The CDR3 DNA sequence: TGTGCCAGCAGTTCCCATGCGGTGGGTAGCAATCAGCCCCAGCATTTT. It codes for CASSSHAVGSNQPQHF.